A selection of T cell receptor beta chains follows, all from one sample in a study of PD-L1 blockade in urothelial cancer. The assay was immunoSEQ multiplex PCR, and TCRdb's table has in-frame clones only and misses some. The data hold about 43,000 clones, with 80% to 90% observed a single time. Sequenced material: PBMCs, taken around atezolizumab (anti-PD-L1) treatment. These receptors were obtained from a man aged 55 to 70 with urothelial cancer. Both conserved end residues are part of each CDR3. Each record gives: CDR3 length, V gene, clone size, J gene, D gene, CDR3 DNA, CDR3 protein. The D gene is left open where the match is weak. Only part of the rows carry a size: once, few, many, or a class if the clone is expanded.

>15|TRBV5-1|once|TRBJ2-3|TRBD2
TGCGCCAGCAGGACTAGCGGGATTGGCCGAGGTACGCAGTATTTT
CASRTSGIGRGTQYF
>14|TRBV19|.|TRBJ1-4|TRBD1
TGTGCCAGTAGTCGGACAGGGGTGAAGGAAAAACTGTTTTTT
CASSRTGVKEKLFF
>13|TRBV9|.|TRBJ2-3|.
TGTGCCAGCAGCGGGACTAGCACAGATACGCAGTATTTT
CASSGTSTDTQYF
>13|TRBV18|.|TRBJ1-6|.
TGTGCCAGCTCACCAGGAGACAATTCACCCCTCCACTTT
CASSPGDNSPLHF
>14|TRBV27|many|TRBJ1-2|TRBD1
TGTGCCAGCAGTTTCCGTACAGGGGGCCGGGGCTACACCTTC
CASSFRTGGRGYTF
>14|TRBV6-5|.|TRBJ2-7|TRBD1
TGTGCCAGCAGTCCAAGCGACAGGGACCACGAGCAGTACTTC
CASSPSDRDHEQYF
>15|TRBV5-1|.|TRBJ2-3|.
TGCGCCAGCAGCTTCGGACAGGGAGGGACAGATACGCAGTATTTT
CASSFGQGGTDTQYF
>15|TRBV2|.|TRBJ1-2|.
TGTGCCAGCAGTGAATATGGAAACAGCCCTTATGGCTACACCTTC
CASSEYGNSPYGYTF
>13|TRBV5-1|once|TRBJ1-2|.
TGCGCCAGCAGCTTGGAAGAGGGATATGGCTACACCTTC
CASSLEEGYGYTF
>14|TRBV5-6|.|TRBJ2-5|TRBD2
TGTGCCAGCAGCGTTCCGGGACTAGCAGAGACCCAGTACTTC
CASSVPGLAETQYF
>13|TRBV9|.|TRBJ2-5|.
TGTGCCAGCAGCGGCGGACTGGAAGAGACCCAGTACTTC
CASSGGLEETQYF
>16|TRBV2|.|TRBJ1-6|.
TGTGCCAGCAGTGCGGACAGAGAATACTATAATTCACCCCTCCACTTT
CASSADREYYNSPLHF
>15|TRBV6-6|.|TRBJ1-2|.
TGTGCCAGCAGTTTAGATCCAGGGAACAACTATGGCTACACCTTC
CASSLDPGNNYGYTF
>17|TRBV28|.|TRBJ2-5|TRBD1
TGTGCCAGCAGTCCTCGGACAGGGCTTGGAAGCGGGGAGACCCAGTACTTC
CASSPRTGLGSGETQYF
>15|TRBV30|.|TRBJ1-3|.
TGTGCCTGGAGTGTACCCCTAGGCTCTGGAAACACCATATATTTT
CAWSVPLGSGNTIYF
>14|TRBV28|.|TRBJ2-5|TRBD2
TGTGCCACCGAGACTAGCGGGACTTACGAGACCCAGTACTTC
CATETSGTYETQYF
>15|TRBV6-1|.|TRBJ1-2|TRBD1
TGTGCCAGCAGTGAAGTGGGACAGGGGTTCTATGGCTACACCTTC
CASSEVGQGFYGYTF